The next 10 T cell receptor beta chains were all read from a single sample in a study of OX40 agonist ivuxolimab in advanced cancers. Sequenced by immunoSEQ multiplex PCR; TCRdb stores in-frame clones only, minus some. The table includes over 14,000 clones, around 90% detected once. The specimen comprised CD4+ or CD8+ T cells sorted from blood, sampled in a trial of the OX40 agonist ivuxolimab. These receptors originate from an adult with an advanced solid tumor such as melanoma, head and neck, liver or kidney cancer.

Sample share makes this clone medium-sized (0.01 to 0.1%). This chain joins TRBV4-2 and TRBJ2-3; possibly TRBD2 for D (5 bases). V lost 3 bases, J lost 3 bases, and 7 bases lay in between. Germline V gives CDR1 LGHNA, CDR2 YNFKEQ. This CDR3 contains 13 residues. CDR3 sequence (DNA): TGTGCCAGCAGCCAGACTACTACAGATACGCAGTATTTT. Translating it yields CASSQTTTDTQYF.

The rearrangement links TRBV28 to TRBJ2-7; D ambiguous. The CDR3 consists of 11 residues. Germline V CDR1 and CDR2: MDHEN, SYDVKM. The V and J ends lost 10 bases and 0 bases respectively, with 7 bases between them. Here the CDR3 DNA reads TGTGCCATCGGCCTCTCCTACGAGCAGTACTTC. It yields the protein CAIGLSYEQYF.

The V gene is TRBV13, the J gene TRBJ2-2, with a possible D match to TRBD1 (6 bases). Germline CDR1 reads PRHDT; CDR2 reads FYEKMQ (reference sequence). CDR3 size: 16 residues. V was cut by 1 base and J by 4 bases, with 13 bases left in between. Here the CDR3 reads CASSLADSDSTGELFF. The DNA of the CDR3 is TGTGCCAGCAGCTTAGCGGACAGTGATTCCACCGGGGAGCTGTTTTTT.

The rearrangement links TRBV11-2 to TRBJ2-1; D tentatively fits TRBD1 or TRBD2 (5 bases each). The CDR3 runs 17 residues. V was pared by 0 bases and J by 4 bases, with 16 bases between. Germline CDR1 is SGHAT and CDR2 is FQNNGV. CDR3 protein: CASSLEPGRGTYNEQFF. The DNA for the CDR3 is TGTGCCAGCAGCTTAGAACCGGGACGGGGCACTTACAATGAGCAGTTCTTC.

J is TRBJ2-7 and V is TRBV9; 9 nucleotides agree with TRBD2. In germline, CDR1 is SGDLS, CDR2 YYNGEE. The V and J ends lost 3 bases and 0 bases, in that order; junction bases with no gene match: 4. CDR3 length: 15 amino acids. CDR3 nucleotides: TGTGCCAGCAGCGCGACTAGCGGATTCTCCTACGAGCAGTACTTC. Residues: CASSATSGFSYEQYF. Combining the CDR3 with reference TRBV9 and TRBJ2-7 gives the whole variable domain DSGVTQTPKHLITATGQRVTLRCSPRSGDLSVYWYQQSLDQGLQFLIQYYNGEERAKGNILERFSAQQFPDLHSELNLSSLELGDSALYFCASSATSGFSYEQYFGPGTRLTVT.

This clone has only one observation. The V and J genes are TRBV7-8 and TRBJ1-1; 11 bases align to TRBD1. After removal of 1 base from V and 6 bases from J, the junction contained 1 base not matched to a gene. CDR1 and CDR2 from the germline V gene are SGHVS and FQNEAQ. CDR3 size: 14 residues. This CDR3 is CASSLEDRGPEAFF. The CDR3 DNA reads as TGTGCCAGCAGCTTAGAGGACAGGGGGCCTGAAGCTTTCTTT.

The chain is built from TRBV5-6 and TRBJ2-3; TRBD2 agrees at 7 bases. The CDR3 has 15 amino acids. The germline gives CDR1 SGHDT, CDR2 YYEEEE. V dropped 4 bases and J dropped 6; count of bases not matched to a gene: 11. This CDR3 reads CASSGGTTKGDTQYF. DNA of the CDR3: TGTGCCAGCAGCGGCGGGACTACCAAAGGGGATACGCAGTATTTT.

The V gene is TRBV27, the J gene TRBJ1-4; possible D gene TRBD1, 5 bases. The ends were cut back, 6 bases at V and 8 bases at J, with 16 bases in the middle. There are 14 residues in the CDR3. From germline, CDR1 is MNHEY and CDR2 SMNVEV (reference sequence). The CDR3 nucleotides read TGTGCCAGCAGCCCCTGGGGGGAGGACGAAAAACTGTTTTTT. Translating gives CASSPWGEDEKLFF.

V usage is TRBV27 and J usage is TRBJ1-2, with D uncertain. The CDR3 runs 13 residues. The germline V and J ends were trimmed by 6 bases and 0 bases, with 8 bases remaining between them. Germline-derived CDR1 and CDR2 are MNHEY and SMNVEV (reference sequence). This CDR3 is CASSPTANYGYTF. CDR3 DNA sequence: TGTGCCAGCAGCCCTACAGCTAACTATGGCTACACCTTC.

The gene calls are TRBV5-1 and TRBJ2-3; 10 nucleotides agree with TRBD2. The CDR3 loop spans 17 amino acids. The germline V gene has CDR1 SGHRS and CDR2 YFSETQ. The trim removed 3 bases at V and 4 bases at J, leaving 11 bases unmatched. Here the CDR3 DNA reads TGCGCCAGCAGCTCCGATCTAGCGGGAGCGGGGCCAGATACGCAGTATTTT. Translating gives CASSSDLAGAGPDTQYF. Drawing the rest from reference TRBV5-1 and TRBJ2-3, the complete variable domain is KAGVTQTPRYLIKTRGQQVTLSCSPISGHRSVSWYQQTPGQGLQFLFEYFSETQRNKGNFPGRFSGRQFSNSRSEMNVSTLELGDSALYLCASSSDLAGAGPDTQYFGPGTRLTVL.